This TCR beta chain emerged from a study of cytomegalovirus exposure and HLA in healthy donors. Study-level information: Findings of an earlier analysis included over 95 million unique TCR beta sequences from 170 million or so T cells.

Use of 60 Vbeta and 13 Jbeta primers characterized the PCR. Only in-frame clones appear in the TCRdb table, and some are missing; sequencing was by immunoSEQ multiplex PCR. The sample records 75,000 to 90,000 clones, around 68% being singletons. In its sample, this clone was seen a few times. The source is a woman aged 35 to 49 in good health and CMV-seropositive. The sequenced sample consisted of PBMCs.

The CDR3 here is CASSPARASNQPQHF. CDR3 DNA: TGTGCCAGCAGCCCAGCGAGGGCTAGCAATCAGCCCCAGCATTTT. The rearrangement joins TRBV7-2 to TRBJ1-5; no reliable D call. The CDR3 loop spans 15 amino acids. Germline CDR1 is SGHTA and CDR2 is FQGNSA. With 5 bases removed from V and 0 bases from J, the gap between germline ends came to 11 bases.